The 12 T cell receptor beta chains below come from one sample, sequenced in a study of T cells in women clearing cervical HPV infection. The assay was immunoSEQ multiplex PCR, and TCRdb's table has in-frame clones only and misses some. The record lists tens of thousands of clones, of which the ten most abundant hold over 7.5%. Sample: blood buffy coat. The receptors derive from a woman between 18 and 70 years old with a cervical HPV16 infection that either progressed to CIN3+ or cleared (not recorded which).

About this clone itself: Read data end 3 residues before the CDR3 end; the end is taken from the germline J gene. The chain combines TRBV24-1 with TRBJ2-2, with D possibly being TRBD1 (5 bases). CDR1 is KGHDR and CDR2 is SFDVKD in the germline V gene. The CDR3 has 16 residues. The V end lost 4 bases, the J end lost 0 bases, and 11 bases lay between the germline ends. CDR3 sequence reads: CATSDLTDSNTGELFF. CDR3 DNA, as far as it was read: TGTGCCACCAGTGACCTGACAGATTCGAACACCGGGGAG.

CDR3 sequence reads: CASSYTGEETQYF. The CDR3 bases that were read are TGTGCCAGCAGCTATACAGGAGAAGAGACC. The gene calls are TRBV5-4 and TRBJ2-5, with TRBD1 as a possible D gene (5 bases). The read finishes 3 residues shy of the CDR3 end, and the germline J gene is used to complete it. The CDR3 contains 13 residues. Germline CDR1 SGHNT, CDR2 YYREEE (reference sequence). V was pared by 3 bases and J by 3 bases, with 9 bases between.

Concerning this clone: The CDR3 goes on 3 residues after the read ends, and that part is filled in from the germline J gene. The chain has TRBV19 and TRBJ1-2; TRBD1 aligns across 7 bases. The germline gives CDR1 LNHDA, CDR2 SQIVND (reference sequence). This CDR3 has 17 residues. The DNA read from the CDR3 is TGTGCCAGTACCATGTATTGGGGCGGGACAGCCCAGACAGGC. Protein product: CASTMYWGGTAQTG. The complete CDR3 reads CASTMYWGGTAQTGYTF.

As concerns this clone: The CDR3 is cut off 3 residues early in the read; its end comes from the germline J gene. The same CDR3 also results from other DNA sequences found in this sample. The V and J genes are TRBV20-1 and TRBJ2-5; D uncertain. The CDR3 spans 11 residues. V was cut by 3 bases and J by 4 bases, with 6 bases left in between. The germline V gene encodes CDR1 DFQATT and CDR2 SNEGSKA (reference sequence). The CDR3 is CSARPGETQYF. CDR3 bases read: TGCAGTGCTAGGCCGGGAGAGACC.

On this clone: With the read ending 3 residues before the CDR3 end, the germline J gene is used to fill in that end. The rearrangement uses TRBV20-1 and TRBJ2-5; 11 bases align to TRBD1. The CDR3 is made up of 14 amino acids. V lost 3 bases to trimming and J lost 3 bases; unmatched junction nucleotides: 3. Germline CDR1 and CDR2: DFQATT and SNEGSKA (reference sequence). CDR3 protein: CSARRTGGEETQYF. Incomplete CDR3 DNA: TGCAGTGCTAGGAGGACAGGGGGCGAAGAGACC.

A note on this clone: Coverage ceases 3 residues before the CDR3 finishes, and the germline J gene fills in the end. The chain is built from TRBV30 and TRBJ1-6, with D maybe TRBD1 (5 bases). V was clipped by 3 bases and J by 9 bases, with 12 bases between them. Per the germline V gene, CDR1 is GTSNPN and CDR2 is SVGIG (reference sequence). This CDR3 spans 13 amino acids. The CDR3 DNA, read in part, is TGTGCCTGGAGGCCGGGGGTCGGTTCACCC. Protein product: CAWRPGVGSP. The whole CDR3 protein is CAWRPGVGSPLHF.

A word on this clone: The read falls 3 residues short of the CDR3 end, and the missing part is taken from the germline J gene. The chain recombines TRBV11-3 with TRBJ2-7; tentative D call: TRBD1 (6 bases). This CDR3 is 14 amino acids long. Germline V gene sequence: CDR1 SGHNT, CDR2 YENEEA. Trimming stripped 5 bases from V and 2 bases from J, with 13 bases between. The CDR3 bases that were read are TGTGCCAGCAGCCCAGGACAGTTCCCCTACGAG. Residues: CASSPGQFPYE. The CDR3, in full, reads CASSPGQFPYEQYF.

Points on this clone: The read comes to an end 3 residues before the CDR3 does, leaving the germline J gene to fill in the end. The chain uses TRBV20-1 and TRBJ1-1; D gene uncertain. V dropped 0 bases and J dropped 0 bases, with 14 bases sitting between them. This CDR3 is built from 16 residues. Germline V gene sequence: CDR1 DFQATT, CDR2 SNEGSKA (reference sequence). CDR3 protein: CSARDGGSVVNTEAFF. The DNA read from the CDR3 is TGCAGTGCTAGAGATGGCGGATCGGTGGTGAACACTGAA.

For this clone: Read sequence stops 3 residues before the CDR3 end, and the germline J gene provides the missing end. This rearrangement joins TRBV19 to TRBJ2-1; 13 nucleotides align to TRBD2. The CDR3 is 16 residues long. The V and J ends lost 5 bases and 5 bases, in that order; junction bases with no gene match: 6. Germline V gene lookup returns CDR1 LNHDA and CDR2 SQIVND (reference sequence). CDR3 in amino acids: CASSATSGRADNEQFF. CDR3 DNA (partial): TGTGCCAGTAGTGCAACTAGCGGGAGGGCAGACAATGAG.

For this clone: The read ends 3 residues shy of where the CDR3 ends; the end is completed using the germline J gene. This chain joins TRBV20-1 and TRBJ2-3; 9 bases are shared with TRBD2. V trimming: 1 base; J trimming: 2 bases; junction bases outside the gene matches: 13. CDR3 size: 18 residues. Germline-derived CDR1 and CDR2 are DFQATT and SNEGSKA (reference sequence). CDR3 protein: CSARVIGGGAGFTDTQYF. The sequenced CDR3 bases are TGCAGTGCTAGAGTGATTGGCGGGGGGGCCGGGTTCACAGATACG.

As for this clone: The CDR3 is cut off 3 residues early in the read; its end comes from the germline J gene. V gene TRBV7-8 combines with J gene TRBJ2-1, with 8 bases identical to TRBD2. This CDR3 region has 15 residues. Unmatched junction bases numbered 8, after V lost 5 bases and J lost 5 bases. Germline CDR1 reads SGHVS; CDR2 reads FQNEAQ. CDR3 region: CASSLGRGENNEQFF. CDR3 DNA, as far as it was read: TGTGCCAGCAGCCTAGGGCGGGGGGAAAACAATGAG.

Regarding this clone: The CDR3 end is not reached by the read, which stops 3 residues before it; the germline J gene fills it in. The chain carries TRBV20-1 and TRBJ2-3; 7 bases fit TRBD1. The CDR3 length is 15 residues. Germline CDR1 reads DFQATT; CDR2 reads SNEGSKA (reference sequence). V lost 0 bases and J lost 1; bases outside the gene matches: 4. CDR3 in amino acids: CSARDFDRGTDTQYF. The sequenced part of the CDR3 DNA is TGCAGTGCTAGAGATTTCGACAGGGGCACAGATACG.